This T cell receptor (beta chain) was recorded in a study of post-analysis software for immune sequencing data. For the study at large: Relapsing-remitting, secondary progressive and progressive-relapsing forms of multiple sclerosis all featured among disease courses. Overall study results and limits: Patients had higher frequencies than controls of roughly five TRBV segments, including TRBV5-6, TRBV5-1 and TRBV20-1. Multiple sclerosis patients had significantly lower normalized Chao1 diversity than controls.

Concerning this clonotype itself: No antigen is known for it.

The CDR3 has 15 residues. Germline V gene data show CDR1 as ENHRY and CDR2 as SYGVKD. J was trimmed by 7 bases and V by 6 bases; bases with no gene match: 8. Unique molecular identifiers had been added to the TCR beta cDNA libraries. TCRdb ran MiXCR on the PCR reads and lists one entry per CDR3 protein. In the table there are about 620,000 distinct CDR3 sequences, around 47% of which are singletons. The V call is TRBV10-3, the J call TRBJ2-1; 11 bases are shared with TRBD2. The TCR comes from a girl aged 10 to 17 with multiple sclerosis. The sample was blood. The CDR3 loop is CAIRTLAGGENEQFF. DNA for the CDR3: TGTGCCATCAGGACTCTAGCGGGGGGAGAAAATGAGCAGTTCTTC.